These 10 T cell receptor beta chains came from one sample sequenced in a study of blood T cell repertoires in COVID-19 (dated by TCRdb to the early 2020s). The library was obtained by the immunoSEQ multiplex PCR assay. Drawn from immuneACCESS, this table holds only the in-frame rearrangements with V and J called that TCRdb kept. Clones are partly lost; checked studies trace under half to an unresolved V gene and leave the rest unexplained. This sample comprises approximately 280,000 clones, roughly 84% of them detected only once. The ten most abundant clones make up approximately 1.5% of the sample. Sequencing was performed on peripheral blood. Source of these receptors: a human donor with COVID-19, enrolled during active disease. The donor label of this sample is uncertain.

This clone was observed a handful of times. V is TRBV5-6 and J is TRBJ2-3; 7 bases map to TRBD2. V gave up 4 bases and J gave up 6 bases; unmatched junction bases: 8. The germline gives CDR1 SGHDT, CDR2 YYEEEE. The CDR3 spans 14 residues. CDR3 region: CASSTRLAPDTQYF. For the CDR3, the DNA is TGTGCCAGCAGCACCCGACTAGCCCCGGATACGCAGTATTTT.

The chain links TRBV18 to TRBJ1-2, with 7 bases lining up with TRBD1. This CDR3 has 13 residues. After removal of 5 bases from V and 8 bases from J, the junction contained 8 bases not matched to a gene. Looked up from germline, CDR1 is KGHSH and CDR2 is LQKENI. The CDR3 nucleotides are TGTGCCAGCTCATTCTCAGGGGGAGACGGCTACACCTTC. Amino acids: CASSFSGGDGYTF.

This sequence joins TRBV3-1 (or the pseudogene TRBV3-2) and TRBJ2-7; maybe TRBD1 (6 bases). Trimming removed 3 bases from V and 5 bases from J, with 11 bases in between. This CDR3 comprises 13 residues. From germline, CDR1 is LGHDT and CDR2 YNNKEL (reference sequence). For the CDR3, the DNA is TGTGCCAGCAGCCACCTGACAGGTAACGAGCAGTACTTC. This translates into CASSHLTGNEQYF.

This chain uses TRBV5-1 with TRBJ2-1, with TRBD1 as a possible D gene (6 bases). Between the trimmed V and J ends, which lost 3 bases and 1 base, there was a span of 11 bases. The CDR3 totals 15 residues. The germline CDR1 and CDR2 sequences are SGHRS and YFSETQ. Here the CDR3 DNA reads TGCGCCAGCAGCTCACGCAGGGGTTCCTACAATGAGCAGTTCTTC. Translation gives CASSSRRGSYNEQFF.

The chain uses TRBV3-1 (or the pseudogene TRBV3-2) and TRBJ1-1; 9 bases agree with TRBD1. V trimming: 4 bases; J trimming: 4 bases; junction bases outside the gene matches: 10. Germline assignment: CDR1 LGHDT and CDR2 YNNKEL (reference sequence). The CDR3 length is 16 residues. CDR3 sequence (DNA): TGTGCCAGCAGCCGAGGGACAGGGAGGACCAGCACTGAAGCTTTCTTT. This gives the protein CASSRGTGRTSTEAFF.

The genes are TRBV20-1 and TRBJ2-7, with D tentatively TRBD2 (6 bases). This CDR3 contains 11 residues. Germline V gene lookup returns CDR1 DFQATT and CDR2 SNEGSKA (reference sequence). V gave up 6 bases and J gave up 10 bases, with 16 bases separating them. CDR3 sequence (DNA): TGCAGTGCAGAATCCGGGACTCCTCAGTACTTC. It encodes CSAESGTPQYF.

The chain has TRBV23-1 and TRBJ2-3, with a tentative D call TRBD2 (7 bases). TRBV23-1 is classed as an ORF, of uncertain function. Trimming shortened V by 7 bases and J by 0 bases, and 23 bases separated the two germline ends. The CDR3 is 18 amino acids. For the CDR3, the DNA is TGCGCCAGCAAAGGGGGGGTGACCCTAGCGACTAGCACAGATACGCAGTATTTT. Protein: CASKGGVTLATSTDTQYF.

This clone turned up a few times. The chain is built from TRBV5-1 and TRBJ2-3; the match to TRBD2 covers 12 bases. V trimming: 4 bases; J trimming: 4 bases; junction bases outside the gene matches: 10. Germline V gene data show CDR1 as SGHRS and CDR2 as YFSETQ. This CDR3 spans 17 amino acids. CDR3 coding DNA: TGCGCCAGCAGCCAGACAAGGACTAGCGGGACCCCAGATACGCAGTATTTT. It codes for CASSQTRTSGTPDTQYF.

As concerns this clone: A read error may account for a junction end that differs from germline. J is TRBJ2-3 and V is TRBV6-5; 12 nucleotides agree with TRBD2. Germline V lookup: CDR1 MNHEY, CDR2 SVGAGI. This CDR3 is built from 15 residues. DNA for the CDR3: TGTGCCAGCAGTTCACTAGCGGGAGGCACGGATACGCAGTATTTT. Protein product: CASSSLAGGTDTQYF.

The chain employs TRBV5-1 and TRBJ1-5, with a possible D match to TRBD1 (5 bases). The V and J ends lost 4 bases and 4 bases respectively, with 12 bases between them. Germline assignment: CDR1 SGHRS and CDR2 YFSETQ. The CDR3 contains 14 residues. The CDR3 DNA sequence: TGCGCCAGCAGCATGTCGGGGGGTAATCAGCCCCAGCATTTT. Encoded protein: CASSMSGGNQPQHF.